The next 14 T cell receptor beta chains were all read from a single sample in a study of blood T cell repertoires in COVID-19. TCRdb keeps only in-frame clones here, not all; method: immunoSEQ multiplex PCR. The sample shows around 220,000 clones, 80% to 90% of them seen only once. Sample: peripheral blood. The source of these receptors is a man aged 50 to 60 with acute or convalescent COVID-19.

The rearrangement joins TRBV5-1 to TRBJ1-2, with TRBD1 matching 8 bases. After removal of 0 bases from V and 6 bases from J, the junction contained 7 bases not matched to a gene. Germline lookup yields CDR1 SGHRS and CDR2 YFSETQ. This CDR3 has 15 residues. The CDR3 reads CASSLETGGPNGYTF. CDR3 DNA sequence: TGCGCCAGCAGCTTGGAAACAGGGGGGCCTAATGGCTACACCTTC.

The V call is TRBV5-1, the J call TRBJ2-7; 7 bases are shared with TRBD2. The V and J ends lost 1 base and 2 bases, in that order; junction bases with no gene match: 6. The CDR3 sequence is 15 residues long. CDR1 and CDR2 (germline): SGHRS, YFSETQ. The CDR3 here is CASSLWGGLTYEQYF. The DNA of the CDR3 is TGCGCCAGCAGCTTGTGGGGGGGATTAACCTACGAGCAGTACTTC.

This chain joins TRBV10-1 and TRBJ2-1; TRBD2 aligns across 10 bases. This CDR3 has 16 residues. J gave up 5 bases and V 5 bases, and 9 bases lay outside the gene matches. Germline CDR1 and CDR2: WNHNN and SYGVQD (reference sequence). DNA of the CDR3: TGCGCCAGCAGTCATCCGGGACTAGCGTCGAACAATGAGCAGTTCTTC. Residues: CASSHPGLASNNEQFF.

This clone was seen a few times. This CDR3 reads CASSLASGGYTF. The CDR3 coding sequence is TGTGCCAGCAGCTTAGCCTCAGGAGGCTACACCTTC. The V and J genes are TRBV11-1 and TRBJ1-2; D is uncertain. Germline-derived CDR1 and CDR2 are SGHAT and FQDESV (reference sequence). There are 12 residues in the CDR3. The V end lost 0 bases, the J end lost 8 bases, and 7 bases lay between the germline ends.

This rearrangement joins TRBV10-2 to TRBJ2-2, with 8 bases lining up with TRBD1. V gave up 9 bases and J gave up 7 bases; unmatched junction bases: 19. The CDR3 covers 17 residues. Germline-derived CDR1 and CDR2 are WSHSY and SAAADI. This CDR3 reads CARRDRFFAAVIGELFF. DNA of the CDR3: TGCGCCAGGAGGGACAGGTTTTTCGCGGCTGTGATCGGGGAGCTGTTTTTT.

J is TRBJ1-3 and V is TRBV20-1; D uncertain. CDR1 and CDR2 (germline): DFQATT, SNEGSKA (reference sequence). The CDR3 is 15 residues long. V shed 3 bases and J shed 0 bases, with 12 bases lying between them. This CDR3 reads CSASSQVLSGNTIYF. The CDR3 DNA sequence: TGCAGTGCTAGTTCCCAGGTGCTCTCTGGAAACACCATATATTTT.

The rearrangement links TRBV6-5 to TRBJ2-7; 7 bases match TRBD1. Germline values: CDR1 MNHEY, CDR2 SVGAGI. The V and J ends lost 6 bases and 3 bases, in that order; junction bases with no gene match: 2. The length of the CDR3 is 12 residues. CDR3 protein: CASSWDSYEQYF. CDR3 coding DNA: TGTGCCAGCAGCTGGGACAGCTACGAGCAGTACTTC.

The V gene is TRBV19, the J gene TRBJ1-1; possibly TRBD1 for D (6 bases). Per the germline V gene, CDR1 is LNHDA and CDR2 is SQIVND (reference sequence). This CDR3 has 13 amino acids. Trimming pared 5 bases from V and 3 bases from J, leaving 10 bases between. The CDR3 DNA is TGTGCCAGTAGTCCACAGGGCCACACTGAAGCTTTCTTT. Amino acid sequence: CASSPQGHTEAFF.

The chain has TRBV5-4 and TRBJ1-6; D may be TRBD1 (5 bases). Per germline, CDR1 SGHNT and CDR2 YYREEE (reference sequence). The CDR3 length is 13 residues. V lost 8 bases and J 7 bases, leaving 13 bases between the germline ends. The CDR3 nucleotides read TGTGCCAGTCGTTTGGGGGGGAATTCACCCCTCCACTTT. It is translated as CASRLGGNSPLHF.

The chain combines TRBV2 with TRBJ1-4; 10 nucleotides line up with TRBD1. Per germline, CDR1 SNHLY and CDR2 FYNNEI. J lost 7 bases, V lost 7 bases, and 6 bases had no gene match. This CDR3 spans 14 amino acids. This CDR3 is CASIRGDRGEKLFF. The CDR3 region has the DNA TGTGCCAGCATCCGAGGGGACAGGGGTGAAAAACTGTTTTTT.

The chain employs TRBV7-9 and TRBJ1-6; TRBD1 might be the D (6 bases). Germline lookup yields CDR1 SEHNR and CDR2 FQNEAQ (reference sequence). The V end lost 5 bases, the J end lost 0 bases, and 11 bases lay between the germline ends. This CDR3 has 16 residues. The chain's CDR3 is CASSLQGSSYNSPLHF. DNA for the CDR3: TGTGCCAGCAGCCTACAGGGCAGCTCCTATAATTCACCCCTCCACTTT.

The chain has TRBV3-1 (or the pseudogene TRBV3-2) and TRBJ1-1; 11 nucleotides align to TRBD1. The germline V gene encodes CDR1 LGHDT and CDR2 YNNKEL (reference sequence). J was trimmed by 1 base and V by 5 bases; bases with no gene match: 3. CDR3 length: 15 amino acids. DNA for the CDR3: TGTGCCAGCAGCTGGACAGGGGGCCCGAACACTGAAGCTTTCTTT. This gives the protein CASSWTGGPNTEAFF.

J is TRBJ2-7 and V is TRBV28, with a possible D match to TRBD1 (5 bases). Germline V gives CDR1 MDHEN, CDR2 SYDVKM. V dropped 6 bases and J dropped 3 bases, with 9 bases sitting between them. The CDR3 covers 12 residues. The CDR3 sequence: CASRTQDYEQYF. The CDR3, as DNA: TGTGCCAGCAGGACACAGGACTACGAGCAGTACTTC.

This chain joins TRBV7-6 and TRBJ2-1, with 11 positions matching TRBD2. The V gene end was trimmed by 1 base and the J gene end by 4 bases; junction bases not matched to a gene: 3. Per the germline V gene, CDR1 is SGHVS and CDR2 is FNYEAQ. The CDR3 length is 16 residues. The CDR3 DNA is TGTGCCAGCAGCTTAGAGGCTAGCGGGGGGTACAATGAGCAGTTCTTC. Protein product: CASSLEASGGYNEQFF.